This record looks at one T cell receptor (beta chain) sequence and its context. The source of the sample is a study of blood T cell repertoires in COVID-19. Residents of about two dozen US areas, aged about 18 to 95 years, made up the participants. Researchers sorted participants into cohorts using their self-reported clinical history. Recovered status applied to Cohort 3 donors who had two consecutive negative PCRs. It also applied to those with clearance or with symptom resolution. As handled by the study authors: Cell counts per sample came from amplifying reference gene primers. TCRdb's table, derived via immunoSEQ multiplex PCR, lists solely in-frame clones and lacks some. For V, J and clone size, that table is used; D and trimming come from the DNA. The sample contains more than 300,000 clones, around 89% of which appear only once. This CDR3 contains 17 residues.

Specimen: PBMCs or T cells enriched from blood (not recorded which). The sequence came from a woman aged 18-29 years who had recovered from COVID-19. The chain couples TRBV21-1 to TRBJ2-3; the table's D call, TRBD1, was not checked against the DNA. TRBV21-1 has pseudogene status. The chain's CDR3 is CASSKKGDRRGTDTQYF. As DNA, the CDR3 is TGTGCCAGCAGCAAAAAGGGGGACAGGAGGGGGACAGATACGCAGTATTTT.